This T cell receptor (beta chain) was profiled in a study of regulatory T cells in long-lasting Graves disease. Across the whole study: Persistent Graves' disease required over 5 years of antithyroid drugs and positive TSH receptor antibodies. General study results and limits: TRBV28, TRBJ1-2 and TRBJ2-5 were favored in persistent disease.

Trimming cost V 0 bases and J 0 bases, with 8 bases left between them. The length of the CDR3 is 14 residues. Germline V gene data show CDR1 as GTSNPN and CDR2 as SVGIG (reference sequence). In the case of this clonotype: What it binds is unknown.

HTBI primers from iRepertoire and Arm-PCR of CDR3 regions yielded the TCR beta libraries. TCRdb analysed the multiplex PCR reads with MiXCR anew, one entry per CDR3 protein. The data show 650,000 to 850,000 distinct CDR3 sequences, approximately 29% seen once. Time point reported: persistent/refractory GD, antithyroid drugs over 5 years with positive TRAb. RNA extracted from PBMCs served as the sequencing template. The sequences come from peripheral blood mononuclear cells (PBMCs), collected when the disease was refractory, from a patient treated with antithyroid drugs. The chain employs TRBV30 and TRBJ1-1, with D tentatively TRBD1 (6 bases). The source is a female donor with Graves disease. The CDR3 region has the DNA TGTGCCTGGAGTGTACGGGGGCTGAACACTGAAGCTTTCTTT. Translated: CAWSVRGLNTEAFF. Full variable domain (remainder filled in from reference TRBV30 and TRBJ1-1): SQTIHQWPATLVQPVGSPLSLECTVEGTSNPNLYWYRQAAGRGLQLLFYSVGIGQISSEVPQNLSASRPQDRQFILSSKKLLLSDSGFYLCAWSVRGLNTEAFFGQGTRLTVV.